This T cell receptor (beta chain) was sequenced for a study of T cell responses to AZD1222 COVID-19 vaccine. Comment on this clone: Its antigen remains unidentified.

Clones were read by immunoSEQ multiplex PCR, and TCRdb kept only the in-frame ones, dropping some. The profile covers under 200,000 clones, with roughly 90% appearing a single time and more than 0.75% taken by the ten largest. Study-wide results and caveats: Among spike-specific TCRs, nearly half reportedly target unmutated variant regions.

This CDR3 contains 15 residues. CDR1 is SGHRS and CDR2 is YFSETQ in the germline V gene. After removal of 4 bases from V and 0 bases from J, the junction contained 6 bases not matched to a gene. The source was peripheral blood, collected on day 0 of AZD1222 vaccination. The J gene is TRBJ2-7, the V gene TRBV5-1, with 8 nucleotides matching TRBD1. The origin of this receptor is an adult in good health. Here the CDR3 reads CASSKTGGNSYEQYF. CDR3 in DNA: TGCGCCAGCAGCAAAACAGGGGGGAACTCCTACGAGCAGTACTTC.